The 11 T cell receptor beta chains presented below share a single source sample, sequenced in a study of OX40 agonist ivuxolimab in advanced cancers. The repertoire was sequenced with immunoSEQ multiplex PCR; TCRdb's copy has only in-frame clones and lacks some. The sample has about 19,000 clones; roughly nine tenths are singletons. The sequencing used CD4+ or CD8+ T cells sorted from blood, collected in a trial of the OX40 agonist ivuxolimab. The receptors originated from an adult with an advanced solid tumor such as melanoma, head and neck, liver or kidney cancer.

This clone was recorded a few times. The chain carries TRBV9 and TRBJ1-1; D is unresolved. Germline V lookup: CDR1 SGDLS, CDR2 YYNGEE. Deletions cut 0 bases from V and 4 bases from J, with 10 bases between. This CDR3 is 14 amino acids long. CDR3 bases: TGTGCCAGCAGCGTAGCTGAAGGGTTCACTGAAGCTTTCTTT. Protein sequence: CASSVAEGFTEAFF. Based on the CDR3 plus reference TRBV9 and TRBJ1-1, the full variable domain is DSGVTQTPKHLITATGQRVTLRCSPRSGDLSVYWYQQSLDQGLQFLIQYYNGEERAKGNILERFSAQQFPDLHSELNLSSLELGDSALYFCASSVAEGFTEAFFGQGTRLTVV.

The V gene is TRBV7-2, the J gene TRBJ2-7, with D perhaps TRBD2 (5 bases). The CDR3 has 13 residues. V shed 4 bases and J shed 0 bases, with 7 bases lying between them. CDR1 SGHTA and CDR2 FQGNSA come from the germline V gene. CDR3 in amino acids: CASSSGISYEQYF. The CDR3 coding sequence is TGTGCCAGCAGCTCCGGGATCTCCTACGAGCAGTACTTC.

By proportion, this clone is medium-sized. The chain uses TRBV9 and TRBJ1-1; perhaps TRBD1 as D (5 bases). The germline V gene encodes CDR1 SGDLS and CDR2 YYNGEE. The CDR3 totals 15 residues. V lost 0 bases and J 4 bases, leaving 13 bases between the germline ends. The DNA for the CDR3 is TGTGCCAGCAGCGTAGGGACAAGCCCGACCACTGAAGCTTTCTTT. It codes for CASSVGTSPTTEAFF.

This clone was found a few times. This sequence joins TRBV14 and TRBJ2-1, with D possibly being TRBD1 or TRBD2 (5 bases each). The CDR3 covers 16 residues. Germline assignment: CDR1 SGHDN and CDR2 FVKESK. V was cut by 4 bases and J by 2 bases, with 15 bases left in between. The CDR3 reads CASSLYGMGAYNEQFF. DNA of the CDR3: TGTGCCAGCAGCCTTTACGGGATGGGGGCCTACAATGAGCAGTTCTTC.

The rearrangement joins TRBV2 to TRBJ2-7; D gene ambiguous. V lost 8 bases to trimming and J lost 3 bases, with 14 bases between them. CDR3 length: 13 residues. Germline lookup yields CDR1 SNHLY and CDR2 FYNNEI. The CDR3 DNA sequence: TGTGCCAGCTATGACACATCCGGCTACGAGCAGTACTTC. It is translated as CASYDTSGYEQYF.

V gene TRBV5-6 combines with J gene TRBJ2-5; D perhaps matches TRBD1 (5 bases). Trimming removed 3 bases from V and 1 base from J, with 7 bases in between. Germline V gives CDR1 SGHDT, CDR2 YYEEEE. This CDR3 contains 13 residues. The CDR3 DNA follows: TGTGCCAGCAGCTGGACAACCCAAGAGACCCAGTACTTC. Its translation: CASSWTTQETQYF.

The count of this clone is one. The rearrangement joins TRBV28 to TRBJ2-1; 9 bases align to TRBD1. The CDR3 runs 14 residues. In germline, CDR1 is MDHEN, CDR2 SYDVKM. Losses at the gene ends were 6 bases for V and 4 bases for J; bases not matched to a gene: 4. CDR3 sequence reads: CASRRGTGYNEQFF. The CDR3 coding sequence is TGTGCCAGCAGGCGTGGGACAGGGTACAATGAGCAGTTCTTC.

This clone was observed a handful of times. The gene calls are TRBV7-9 and TRBJ1-1, with 10 positions matching TRBD1. CDR1 SEHNR and CDR2 FQNEAQ come from the germline V gene (reference sequence). The length of the CDR3 is 11 residues. V gave up 3 bases and J gave up 13 bases; unmatched junction bases: 2. The CDR3 DNA reads TGTGCCAGCAGCTTGGGACAGGGGCATTTCTTT. Its protein product is CASSLGQGHFF. Complete variable domain (other parts from reference TRBV7-9 and TRBJ1-1): DTGVSQNPRHKITKRGQNVTFRCDPISEHNRLYWYRQTLGQGPEFLTYFQNEAQLEKSRLLSDRFSAERPKGSFSTLEIQRTEQGDSAMYLCASSLGQGHFFGQGTRLTVV.

This chain links TRBV9 with TRBJ2-5; D gene ambiguous. The J call may be incorrect, as the DNA end agrees better with TRBJ2-7. This CDR3 has 11 amino acids. Germline V gene lookup returns CDR1 SGDLS and CDR2 YYNGEE. CDR3: CASSGSDEQYF. The CDR3 bases are TGTGCCAGCAGCGGCTCAGACGAGCAGTACTTC.

The chain combines TRBV9 with TRBJ2-3; 7 bases map to TRBD2. The CDR3 length is 14 residues. Losses at the gene ends were 0 bases for V and 6 bases for J; bases not matched to a gene: 4. CDR1 and CDR2 from the germline V gene are SGDLS and YYNGEE. CDR3 coding DNA: TGTGCCAGCAGCGTAGAGCTAGCGGTCGATACGCAGTATTTT. Protein: CASSVELAVDTQYF.

V gene TRBV19 combines with J gene TRBJ2-1; TRBD2 agrees at 8 bases. V lost 8 bases to trimming and J lost 6 bases; unmatched junction nucleotides: 6. In germline, CDR1 is LNHDA, CDR2 SQIVND (reference sequence). The CDR3 covers 13 residues. In DNA, the CDR3 is TGTGCCAGTGGTAGCGGGAATGGCAATGAGCAGTTCTTC. It translates to CASGSGNGNEQFF.